This T cell receptor (beta chain) was found in a study of OX40 agonist ivuxolimab in advanced cancers. Only in-frame clones appear in the TCRdb table, and some are missing; sequencing was by immunoSEQ multiplex PCR. The data show approximately 55,000 clones, with approximately 86% seen just once and around 13% held by the top ten. V was pared by 4 bases and J by 1 base, with 15 bases of the junction left unmatched. This CDR3 spans 19 amino acids. The germline CDR1 and CDR2 sequences are SGHRS and YFSETQ. This chain links TRBV5-1 with TRBJ1-5, with 9 positions matching TRBD1. The sample was CD4+ or CD8+ T cells sorted from blood, taken in a trial of the OX40 agonist ivuxolimab. The TCR sequence derives from an adult with an advanced solid tumor such as melanoma, head and neck, liver or kidney cancer. CDR3 amino acids: CASSPMSRDRDWSNQPQHF. In DNA form, the CDR3 reads TGCGCCAGCAGCCCAATGTCCCGGGACAGGGACTGGAGCAATCAGCCCCAGCATTTT.